What follows is one T cell receptor (beta chain) and its context. Original processing notes: It was from reference gene primer amplification that nucleated cell counts were estimated. Sequenced by immunoSEQ multiplex PCR; TCRdb stores in-frame clones only, minus some. V and J calls and clone size are as listed in that table; D and trimming were resolved from the DNA. The sample contains about 160,000 clones, roughly 90% of which appear only once. The data stem from a study of blood T cell repertoires in COVID-19. Those enrolled in Seattle joined during active infection and were followed longitudinally afterward. Trimming at V came to 6 bases and at J to 5 bases, leaving 5 bases not matched to a gene. The CDR3 loop spans 14 amino acids. The germline gives CDR1 MNHEY, CDR2 SVGAGI.

The TCR was taken from a man aged 30 to 45 with COVID-19, enrolled during active disease. V and J are TRBV6-5 and TRBJ1-5; the match to TRBD1 covers 9 bases. Sequencing was done on a sample of peripheral blood. Written as DNA, the CDR3 is TGTGCCAGCAGGCTCCGGGACAGGGATCAGCCCCAGCATTTT. This codes for CASRLRDRDQPQHF.